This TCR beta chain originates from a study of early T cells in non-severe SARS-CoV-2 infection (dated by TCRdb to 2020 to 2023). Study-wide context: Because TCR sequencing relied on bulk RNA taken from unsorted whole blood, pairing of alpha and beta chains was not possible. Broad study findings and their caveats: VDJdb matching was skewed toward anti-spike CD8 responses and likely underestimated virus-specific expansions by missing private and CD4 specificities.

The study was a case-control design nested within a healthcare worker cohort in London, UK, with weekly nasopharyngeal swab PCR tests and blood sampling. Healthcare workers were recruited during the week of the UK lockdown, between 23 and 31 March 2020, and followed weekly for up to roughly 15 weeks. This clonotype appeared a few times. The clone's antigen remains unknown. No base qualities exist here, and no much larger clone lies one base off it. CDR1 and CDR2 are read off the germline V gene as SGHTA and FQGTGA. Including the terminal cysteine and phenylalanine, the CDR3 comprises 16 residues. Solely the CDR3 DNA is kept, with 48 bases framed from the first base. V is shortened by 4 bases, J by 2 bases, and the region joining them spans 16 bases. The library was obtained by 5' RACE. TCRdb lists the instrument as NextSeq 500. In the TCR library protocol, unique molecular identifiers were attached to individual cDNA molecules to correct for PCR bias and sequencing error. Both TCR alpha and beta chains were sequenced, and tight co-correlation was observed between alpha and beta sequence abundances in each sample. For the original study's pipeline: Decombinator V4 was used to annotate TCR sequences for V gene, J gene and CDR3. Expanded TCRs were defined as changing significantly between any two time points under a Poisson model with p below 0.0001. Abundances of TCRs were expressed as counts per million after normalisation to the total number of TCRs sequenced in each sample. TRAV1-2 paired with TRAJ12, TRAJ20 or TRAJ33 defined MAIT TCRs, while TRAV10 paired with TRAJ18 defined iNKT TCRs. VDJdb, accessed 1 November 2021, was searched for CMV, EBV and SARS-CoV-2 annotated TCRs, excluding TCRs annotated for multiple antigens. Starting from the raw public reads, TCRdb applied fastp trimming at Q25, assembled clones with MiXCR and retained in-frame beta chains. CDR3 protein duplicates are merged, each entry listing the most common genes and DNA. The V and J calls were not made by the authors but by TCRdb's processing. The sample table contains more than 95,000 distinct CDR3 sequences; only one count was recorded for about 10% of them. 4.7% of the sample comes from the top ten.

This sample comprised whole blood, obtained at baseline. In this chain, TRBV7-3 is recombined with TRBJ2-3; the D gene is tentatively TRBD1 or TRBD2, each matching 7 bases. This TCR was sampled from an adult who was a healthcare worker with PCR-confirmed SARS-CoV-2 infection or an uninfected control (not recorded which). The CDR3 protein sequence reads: CASSSGGATNTDTQYF. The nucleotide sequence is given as TGTGCCAGCAGCTCAGGGGGGGCCACAAACACAGATACGCAGTATTTT.